This TCR beta chain originates from a study of blood T cells in healthy people across ages. A second PCR of roughly 7 to 11 cycles used a sample-barcoded 5' primer and a J-beta primer mix. One entry per CDR3 protein results from TCRdb running MiXCR on the 5' RACE reads. The sample contains 1.5 million to 2 million distinct CDR3 sequences, around 50% of which appear only once. With regard to this clonotype: What it recognizes is unknown.

CDR3 size: 15 residues. The V gene lost 0 bases and the J gene lost 3 bases, with 11 bases spanning the gap. Per germline, CDR1 LGHNA and CDR2 YNFKEQ. Study-wide results and limits: Among T cells, TCR beta diversity per million cells dropped roughly linearly as age rose.

V usage is TRBV4-2 and J usage is TRBJ1-2; D remains ambiguous. The clonotype originates from a middle-aged woman in good health. Sequenced sample: blood. CDR3 DNA: TGTGCCAGCAGCCAAGAGCGGAGGGCGGACTATGGCTACACCTTC. This codes for CASSQERRADYGYTF.